These 5 T cell receptor beta chains came from one sample sequenced in a study of naive and memory T cell subsets. Study-wide points: Especially in CD8 cells, naive repertoires contained a few larger clonotypes, possibly CD45RA-re-expressing memory cells.

The antigens of these receptors remain unknown. Both TRBC1 and TRBC2 were covered by a beta constant-region primer of two equimolar oligonucleotides. Four rounds of PCR amplified the ligated cDNA using nested alpha and beta constant-region primers plus SP2. MiXCR, applied by TCRdb to the UMI-ligation and nested PCR reads, yields one record per CDR3 protein. The sample carries about 140,000 distinct CDR3 sequences, more than 15% recorded once. Sequences were obtained from naive CD8+ T cells from blood. The source of these receptors is a human donor in good health.

This clonotype was observed a few times. The chain recombines TRBV6-2 or TRBV6-3 with TRBJ2-3; 8 bases line up with TRBD2. The germline V gene encodes CDR1 MNHEY and CDR2 SVGEGT. V shed 2 bases, J shed 6 bases, and the junction held 10 bases outside the gene matches. The CDR3 loop spans 16 amino acids. This CDR3 reads CASSYVTSGSLDTQYF. CDR3 DNA sequence: TGTGCCAGCAGTTACGTGACCAGCGGGAGTCTTGATACGCAGTATTTT.

This clonotype was observed a few times. The rearrangement joins TRBV4-1 to TRBJ2-1, with D perhaps matching TRBD2 (5 bases). Germline lookup yields CDR1 MGHRA and CDR2 YSYEKL. Deletions cut 0 bases from V and 8 bases from J, with 14 bases between. The CDR3 length is 15 residues. This chain's CDR3 is CASSQETGRIHEQFF. CDR3 sequence (DNA): TGCGCCAGCAGCCAAGAAACGGGAAGGATCCATGAGCAGTTCTTC.

This clonotype was seen a few times. This chain joins TRBV27 and TRBJ2-3, with TRBD2 identical over 9 bases. V lost 5 bases and J lost 1; bases outside the gene matches: 4. The CDR3 is 15 amino acids. The germline CDR1 and CDR2 sequences are MNHEY and SMNVEV (reference sequence). This chain's CDR3 is CASSSSGSGTDTQYF. The CDR3 DNA follows: TGTGCCAGCAGTAGTAGCGGGAGCGGCACAGATACGCAGTATTTT.

V and J are TRBV29-1 and TRBJ2-2; possible D gene TRBD1, 6 bases. Germline-derived CDR1 and CDR2 are SQVTM and ANQGSEA. V was pared by 1 base and J by 1 base, with 7 bases between. The CDR3 is 14 amino acids. The CDR3 reads CSVEGRGNTGELFF. CDR3 sequence (DNA): TGCAGCGTTGAAGGCAGGGGGAACACCGGGGAGCTGTTTTTT.

The rearrangement uses TRBV15 and TRBJ2-7; D is possibly TRBD2 (5 bases). Looked up from germline, CDR1 is LNHNV and CDR2 is YYDKDF (reference sequence). V was cut by 3 bases and J by 5 bases, with 8 bases left in between. The CDR3 has 12 residues. The DNA of the CDR3 is TGTGCCACCAGCAGCCCCGGGGACGAGCAGTACTTC. This gives the protein CATSSPGDEQYF. The entire variable domain, with the rest obtained from reference TRBV15 and TRBJ2-7, is as follows: DAMVIQNPRYQVTQFGKPVTLSCSQTLNHNVMYWYQQKSSQAPKLLFHYYDKDFNNEADTPDNFQSRRPNTSFCFLDIRSPGLGDTAMYLCATSSPGDEQYFGPGTRLTVT.